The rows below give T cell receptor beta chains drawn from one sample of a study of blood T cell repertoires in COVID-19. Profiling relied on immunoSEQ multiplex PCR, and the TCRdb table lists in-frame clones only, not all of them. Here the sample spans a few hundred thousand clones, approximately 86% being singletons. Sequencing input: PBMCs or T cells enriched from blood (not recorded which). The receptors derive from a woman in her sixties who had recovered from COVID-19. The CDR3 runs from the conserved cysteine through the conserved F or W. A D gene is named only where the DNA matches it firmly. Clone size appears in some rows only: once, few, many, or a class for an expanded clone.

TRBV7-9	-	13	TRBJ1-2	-	CASSSTANYGYTF	TGTGCCAGCAGCAGTACAGCTAACTATGGCTACACCTTC
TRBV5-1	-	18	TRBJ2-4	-	CASSLVQVGDIAKNIQYF	TGCGCCAGCAGCTTGGTACAGGTGGGCGACATAGCCAAAAACATTCAGTACTTC
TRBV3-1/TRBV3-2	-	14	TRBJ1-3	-	CASSLQNSGNTIYF	TGTGCCAGCAGCCTTCAGAACTCTGGAAACACCATATATTTT
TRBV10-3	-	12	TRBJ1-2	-	CALQGNGYGYTF	TGTGCCCTCCAGGGTAACGGCTATGGCTACACCTTC
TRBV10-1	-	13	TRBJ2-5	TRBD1	CASSGDRVGTQYF	TGCGCCAGCAGTGGGGACAGGGTCGGGACCCAGTACTTC
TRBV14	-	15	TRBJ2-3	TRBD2	CASSQLSGGTDTQYF	TGTGCCAGCAGCCAGCTAAGCGGGGGCACAGATACGCAGTATTTT
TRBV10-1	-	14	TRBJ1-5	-	CASSESRGNQPQHF	TGCGCCAGCAGTGAGAGCAGGGGCAATCAGCCCCAGCATTTT
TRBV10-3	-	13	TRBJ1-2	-	CAISEARPGGYTF	TGTGCCATCAGTGAGGCAAGACCGGGGGGCTACACCTTC
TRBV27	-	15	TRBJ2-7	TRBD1	CASSPGTAFTYEQYF	TGTGCCAGCAGCCCGGGGACAGCCTTCACCTACGAGCAGTACTTC
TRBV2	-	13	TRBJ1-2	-	CASGTLLGYGYTF	TGTGCCAGCGGGACACTCCTGGGCTATGGCTACACCTTC
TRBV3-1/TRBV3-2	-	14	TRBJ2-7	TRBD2	CASSQGGGSYEQYF	TGTGCCAGCAGCCAGGGGGGGGGCTCCTACGAGCAGTACTTC
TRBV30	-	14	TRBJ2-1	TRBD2	CAWSSGLAVNEQFF	TGTGCCTGGAGCTCGGGACTAGCGGTCAATGAGCAGTTCTTC
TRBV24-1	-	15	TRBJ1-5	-	CATSVDSNSNQPQHF	TGTGCCACCAGTGTAGACAGTAATAGCAATCAGCCCCAGCATTTT
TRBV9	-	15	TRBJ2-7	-	CASSVGSTTLYEQYF	TGTGCCAGCAGCGTAGGGAGCACAACACTCTACGAGCAGTACTTC
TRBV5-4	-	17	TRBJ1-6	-	CASSLKAPTGINSPLHF	TGTGCCAGCAGCTTGAAAGCCCCGACAGGAATTAATTCACCCCTCCACTTT
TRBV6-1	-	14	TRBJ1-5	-	CASSDSDSNQPQHF	TGTGCCAGCAGTGATTCAGATAGCAATCAGCCCCAGCATTTT
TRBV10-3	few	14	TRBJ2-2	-	CAISEGRDYGELFF	TGTGCCATCAGTGAGGGGCGGGATTACGGGGAGCTGTTTTTT
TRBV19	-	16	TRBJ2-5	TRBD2	CASSIGLAGVRETQYF	TGTGCCAGTAGTATAGGACTAGCGGGGGTTAGAGAGACCCAGTACTTC
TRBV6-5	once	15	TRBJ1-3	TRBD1	CASSSTGGSGNTIYF	TGTGCCAGCAGTTCGACAGGGGGTTCTGGAAACACCATATATTTT
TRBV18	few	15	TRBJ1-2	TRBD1	CASSPSGQGKYGYTF	TGTGCCAGCTCACCCTCGGGACAGGGAAAATATGGCTACACCTTC
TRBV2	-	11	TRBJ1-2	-	CASSLNYGYTF	TGTGCCAGCAGCCTTAACTATGGCTACACCTTC
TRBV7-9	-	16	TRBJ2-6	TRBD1	CASSPLDRQGANVLTF	TGTGCCAGCAGCCCCCTGGACAGGCAGGGGGCCAACGTCCTGACTTTC
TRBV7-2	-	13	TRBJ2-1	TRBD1	CASTLTGGKEQFF	TGTGCCAGCACTCTGACAGGGGGCAAGGAGCAGTTCTTC
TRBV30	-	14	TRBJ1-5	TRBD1	CAWSAKGAKQPQHF	TGTGCCTGGAGCGCAAAGGGGGCCAAACAGCCCCAGCATTTT
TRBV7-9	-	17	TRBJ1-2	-	CASSSGGPANSNYGYTF	TGTGCCAGCAGCTCCGGAGGACCCGCAAACAGTAACTATGGCTACACCTTC
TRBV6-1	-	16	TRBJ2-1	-	CASSGADRGLHNEQFF	TGTGCCAGCAGTGGCGCAGACAGGGGACTACACAATGAGCAGTTCTTC
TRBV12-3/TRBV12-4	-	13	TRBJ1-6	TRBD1	CASATGDNSPLHF	TGTGCCAGCGCTACAGGGGACAATTCACCCCTCCACTTT
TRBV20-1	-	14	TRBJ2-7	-	CSASPITGLYEQYF	TGCAGTGCTAGTCCTATAACAGGGCTCTACGAGCAGTACTTC
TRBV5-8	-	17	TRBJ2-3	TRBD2	CASSLGTSGGGTDTQYF	TGTGCCAGCAGCTTGGGGACTAGCGGGGGCGGGACAGATACGCAGTATTTT
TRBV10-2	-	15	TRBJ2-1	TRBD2	CASSAVAGGPVEQFF	TGCGCCAGCAGTGCAGTAGCGGGGGGGCCGGTTGAGCAGTTCTTC
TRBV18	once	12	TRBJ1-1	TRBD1	CASSRDRGPAFF	TGTGCCAGCTCACGGGACAGGGGTCCGGCTTTCTTT
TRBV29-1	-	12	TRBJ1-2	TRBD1	CSSGQGVEGYTF	TGCAGCTCGGGACAGGGGGTGGAGGGCTACACCTTC
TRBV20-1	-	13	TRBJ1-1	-	CSASPLSYTEAFF	TGCAGTGCTAGTCCCCTCTCTTACACTGAAGCTTTCTTT
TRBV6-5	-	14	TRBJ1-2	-	CASSPTRDSYGYTF	TGTGCCAGCAGTCCTACCCGGGACTCCTATGGCTACACCTTC
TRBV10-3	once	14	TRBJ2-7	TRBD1	CAIGDRVDSYEQYF	TGTGCCATAGGGGACAGGGTCGACTCCTACGAGCAGTACTTC
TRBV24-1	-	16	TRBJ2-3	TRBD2	CATSDSLAGPTDTQYF	TGTGCCACCAGTGATTCACTAGCGGGGCCCACAGATACGCAGTATTTT
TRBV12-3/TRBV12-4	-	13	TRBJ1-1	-	CASRLTGNTEAFF	TGTGCCAGCAGACTTACAGGGAACACTGAAGCTTTCTTT
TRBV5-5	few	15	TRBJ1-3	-	CASSALGGSGNTIYF	TGTGCCAGCAGCGCCCTGGGGGGGTCTGGAAACACCATATATTTT
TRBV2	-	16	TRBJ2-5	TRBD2	CASSDVRGGRGETQYF	TGTGCCAGCAGTGATGTGCGGGGGGGCCGGGGAGAGACCCAGTACTTC
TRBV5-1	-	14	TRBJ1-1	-	CASSQGTLNTEAFF	TGCGCCAGCAGCCAAGGGACATTGAACACTGAAGCTTTCTTT
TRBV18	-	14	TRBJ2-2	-	CASSSGSLPGELFF	TGTGCCAGCTCGTCCGGGAGCTTGCCCGGGGAGCTGTTTTTT
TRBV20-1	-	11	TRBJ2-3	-	CSATRTDTQYF	TGCAGTGCTACCAGGACAGATACGCAGTATTTT
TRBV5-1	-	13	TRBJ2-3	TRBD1	CASSVGTGFTQYF	TGCGCCAGCAGCGTCGGGACAGGGTTTACGCAGTATTTT
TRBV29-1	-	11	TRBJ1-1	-	CSVRGGTEAFF	TGCAGCGTTCGGGGGGGCACTGAAGCTTTCTTT
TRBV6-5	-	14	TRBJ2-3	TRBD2	CASRGGEMTDTQYF	TGTGCCAGCAGGGGGGGGGAAATGACAGATACGCAGTATTTT
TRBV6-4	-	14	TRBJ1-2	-	CASSDSSGVDGYTF	TGTGCCAGCAGTGACTCGTCCGGGGTGGATGGCTACACCTTC
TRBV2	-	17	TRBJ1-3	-	CASSARPRQYSGNTIYF	TGTGCCAGCAGTGCTCGGCCCAGACAGTACTCTGGAAACACCATATATTTT
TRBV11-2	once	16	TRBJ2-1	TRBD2	CASSLEGGGAYNEQFF	TGTGCCAGCAGCTTAGAAGGCGGGGGGGCCTACAATGAGCAGTTCTTC